Listed below are T cell receptor beta chains from one sample, sequenced in a study of CD8+ T cells in alopecia areata. Libraries were prepared by immunoSEQ multiplex PCR; TCRdb keeps only in-frame clonotypes and omits some of them. The profile shows about 40,000 clones, around nine tenths of them singletons. The material sequenced was CD8+ T cells sorted from blood, taken at week 24, from a patient treated with tofacitinib. The receptor set was obtained from a human donor with alopecia areata. The CDR3 runs from the conserved cysteine through the conserved F or W. Each record gives: J gene, clone size, CDR3 length, D gene, V gene, CDR3 protein, CDR3 DNA. D genes are given only for firm matches. Clone size, where shown, is once, few, many, or a class for clones that have expanded.

TRBJ2-1,NA,11,NA,TRBV7-9,CASSLFNEQFF,TGTGCCAGCAGCTTATTCAATGAGCAGTTCTTC
TRBJ1-3,NA,16,NA,TRBV29-1,CSVEDPRQHPGNTIYF,TGCAGCGTTGAAGATCCACGACAGCACCCTGGAAACACCATATATTTT
TRBJ2-7,NA,10,NA,TRBV28,CAGNTGEQYF,TGTGCCGGGAATACGGGGGAGCAGTACTTC
TRBJ1-1,once,15,NA,TRBV28,CASRQRPGINTEAFF,TGTGCCAGCAGACAAAGGCCAGGGATAAACACTGAAGCTTTCTTT
TRBJ2-2,NA,12,NA,TRBV27,CASSLLGGELFF,TGTGCCAGCAGTTTACTTGGCGGGGAGCTGTTTTTT
TRBJ2-5,NA,14,TRBD1,TRBV11-2,CASSPTGGQETQYF,TGTGCCAGCAGCCCGACAGGGGGCCAAGAGACCCAGTACTTC
TRBJ2-5,NA,14,TRBD1,TRBV19,CASSGTGSRKTQYF,TGTGCCAGTAGCGGGACAGGCTCAAGGAAGACCCAGTACTTC
TRBJ2-5,NA,13,TRBD2,TRBV10-3,CAISEGLEETQYF,TGTGCCATCAGTGAAGGACTAGAAGAGACCCAGTACTTC
TRBJ2-7,NA,14,TRBD2,TRBV5-1,CASSLAGGLYEQYF,TGCGCCAGCAGCTTAGCGGGGGGGCTCTACGAGCAGTACTTC
TRBJ2-2,once,15,NA,TRBV29-1,CSVVRGATNTGELFF,TGCAGCGTTGTCCGGGGGGCAACGAACACCGGGGAGCTGTTTTTT
TRBJ2-7,NA,14,NA,TRBV7-9,CASSLVAAFSEQYF,TGTGCCAGCAGCTTAGTAGCGGCATTCTCCGAGCAGTACTTC
TRBJ2-7,NA,14,NA,TRBV19,CASSMMGGSYEQYF,TGTGCCAGTAGTATGATGGGGGGCTCCTACGAGCAGTACTTC
TRBJ2-7,NA,15,TRBD1,TRBV11-2,CASSSGTGRGNEQYF,TGTGCCAGCAGCTCAGGGACCGGCAGGGGGAACGAGCAGTACTTC
TRBJ2-7,NA,12,NA,TRBV27,CASKDISYEQYF,TGTGCCAGCAAGGACATCTCCTACGAGCAGTACTTC
TRBJ2-5,NA,14,NA,TRBV29-1,CSVEGGLYQETQYF,TGCAGCGTTGAAGGGGGGTTGTACCAAGAGACCCAGTACTTC
TRBJ2-1,NA,13,NA,TRBV27,CASSLNSYNEQFF,TGTGCCAGCAGTCTTAACTCCTACAATGAGCAGTTCTTC
TRBJ2-3,once,16,TRBD2,TRBV27,CASSTLVAGWANTQYF,TGTGCCAGCAGTACCCTAGTAGCGGGGTGGGCGAATACGCAGTATTTT
TRBJ2-2,NA,15,TRBD2,TRBV6-4,CASSERGGDTGELFF,TGTGCCAGCAGTGAGCGGGGGGGAGACACCGGGGAGCTGTTTTTT
TRBJ2-1,NA,15,TRBD2,TRBV27,CASSQTAGSYNEQFF,TGTGCCAGCAGTCAGACAGCGGGGTCCTACAATGAGCAGTTCTTC
TRBJ2-1,NA,13,NA,TRBV28,CASSPGMYNEQFF,TGTGCCAGCAGTCCCGGGATGTACAATGAGCAGTTCTTC
TRBJ2-7,NA,12,NA,TRBV27,CASSLGAYEQYF,TGTGCCAGCAGCCTTGGAGCCTACGAGCAGTACTTC
TRBJ2-3,NA,16,NA,TRBV28,CASRLSQGGRWDTQYF,TGTGCCAGCAGGCTTAGCCAAGGCGGTAGATGGGATACGCAGTATTTT
TRBJ2-7,NA,13,NA,TRBV27,CASSLSGSYEQYF,TGTGCCAGCAGTTTGTCGGGTTCCTACGAGCAGTACTTC
TRBJ2-2,NA,15,NA,TRBV5-1,CASSPEGGNTGELFF,TGCGCCAGCAGCCCCGAGGGGGGGAACACCGGGGAGCTGTTTTTT
TRBJ2-5,NA,15,TRBD2,TRBV15,CATSRDRAGAETQYF,TGTGCCACCAGCAGAGATCGAGCGGGGGCCGAGACCCAGTACTTC
TRBJ2-2,NA,13,NA,TRBV5-1,CASTSVNTGELFF,TGCGCCAGCACGTCCGTCAACACCGGGGAGCTGTTTTTT
TRBJ2-1,NA,16,NA,TRBV7-8,CATTSEFTAARNEQFF,TGTGCCACCACTTCAGAATTCACCGCCGCGAGGAATGAGCAGTTCTTC
TRBJ2-2,NA,17,NA,TRBV28,CASSSALVTGNTGELFF,TGTGCCAGCAGCTCGGCGTTGGTGACAGGCAACACCGGGGAGCTGTTTTTT
TRBJ2-7,NA,14,NA,TRBV5-1,CASSRTVEAYEQYF,TGCGCCAGCAGCAGGACAGTCGAAGCCTACGAGCAGTACTTC
TRBJ1-5,NA,16,TRBD1,TRBV7-9,CASSLVGQGYDQPQHF,TGTGCCAGCAGCTTAGTGGGACAGGGTTACGATCAGCCCCAGCATTTT
TRBJ2-3,NA,16,TRBD2,TRBV7-9,CARGTNGASSTDTQYF,TGTGCCAGAGGGACTAACGGGGCGTCTAGCACAGATACGCAGTATTTT
TRBJ2-1,NA,15,TRBD1,TRBV5-1,CASSSGQSSYNEQFF,TGCGCCAGCAGCTCGGGACAGAGCTCCTACAATGAGCAGTTCTTC
TRBJ2-3,NA,12,NA,TRBV7-8,CASSSRTDTQYF,TGTGCCAGCAGTTCCCGTACAGATACGCAGTATTTT
TRBJ2-1,once,13,NA,TRBV7-9,CASSPATGNEQFF,TGTGCCAGCAGCCCCGCCACCGGCAATGAGCAGTTCTTC
TRBJ1-3,NA,15,NA,TRBV4-2,CASSQVHYSGNTIYF,TGTGCCAGCAGCCAAGTACACTACTCTGGAAACACCATATATTTT
TRBJ2-7,NA,14,NA,TRBV7-2,CASSLYDTTYEQYF,TGTGCCAGCAGCTTGTACGACACCACCTACGAGCAGTACTTC
TRBJ2-3,NA,14,NA,TRBV6-5,CSSSSSRNTDTQYF,TGTTCCTCCAGCTCTTCCAGGAACACAGATACGCAGTATTTT
TRBJ2-5,once,14,NA,TRBV27,CASSLGPNGETQYF,TGTGCCAGCAGTTTAGGGCCGAACGGGGAGACCCAGTACTTC
TRBJ2-2,NA,13,NA,TRBV29-1,CSAERANTGELFF,TGCAGCGCGGAGAGGGCGAACACCGGGGAGCTGTTTTTT
TRBJ2-2,NA,15,TRBD2,TRBV6-5,CASSYLTSGAGELFF,TGTGCCAGCAGTTACCTAACTAGCGGGGCCGGGGAGCTGTTTTTT
TRBJ2-4,NA,16,TRBD2,TRBV6-6,CASRGGTTSAKNIQYF,TGTGCCAGCAGGGGAGGGACTACCTCAGCCAAAAACATTCAGTACTTC
TRBJ1-2,NA,14,NA,TRBV11-2,CASSPDLVGYGYTF,TGTGCCAGCAGCCCGGACCTAGTCGGGTATGGCTACACCTTC
TRBJ1-1,NA,15,NA,TRBV4-2,CASSQVQNLNTEAFF,TGTGCCAGCAGCCAAGTTCAGAATCTGAACACTGAAGCTTTCTTT
TRBJ2-1,NA,16,TRBD1,TRBV18,CASSYPGQGPYNEQFF,TGTGCCAGCTCTTACCCGGGACAGGGTCCCTACAATGAGCAGTTCTTC
TRBJ2-7,NA,14,NA,TRBV6-5,CASSERLETYEQYF,TGTGCCAGCAGTGAAAGACTAGAAACCTACGAGCAGTACTTC
TRBJ2-6,NA,15,NA,TRBV7-8,CASSLLGSGANVLTF,TGTGCCAGCAGCTTATTGGGATCTGGGGCCAACGTCCTGACTTTC
TRBJ2-5,NA,13,NA,TRBV7-6,CASSLPTRETQYF,TGTGCCAGCAGCTTACCCACCCGGGAGACCCAGTACTTC
TRBJ2-1,NA,15,TRBD1,TRBV6-4,CASSDSEQGHNEQFF,TGTGCCAGCAGTGACTCCGAACAGGGGCACAATGAGCAGTTCTTC